This T cell receptor beta chain was sequenced in a study of human T cells and chemical hapten exposure. Noted time point: patch test 1, 2 weeks after DPC sensitization. Sample treatment: therapeutic diphenylcyclopropenone sensitization with weekly scalp DPC. This clonotype was counted ten times or more. The CDR3 contains 14 residues. The germline V gene encodes CDR1 SEHNR and CDR2 FQNEAQ (reference sequence). V lost 5 bases, J lost 1 base, and 9 bases lay in between. TCRdb itself ran the RACE reads through MiXCR, one entry per CDR3 protein. Of around 380,000 distinct CDR3 sequences listed, nearly 5% are singletons.

The receptor comes from a woman aged 50 to 60 with alopecia areata. Some clones in this sample may be carry-over from other donors' samples. The chain employs TRBV7-9 and TRBJ2-4, with a weak D call TRBD1 (6 bases). The source was whole blood, collected in connection with sensitization to the hapten diphenylcyclopropenone (DPC). CDR3 amino acids: CASSRQGAKNIQYF. The CDR3, as DNA: TGTGCCAGCAGCCGTCAGGGGGCCAAAAACATTCAGTACTTC. The full variable domain, completed using reference TRBV7-9 and TRBJ2-4, is DTGVSQNPRHKITKRGQNVTFRCDPISEHNRLYWYRQTLGQGPEFLTYFQNEAQLEKSRLLSDRFSAERPKGSFSTLEIQRTEQGDSAMYLCASSRQGAKNIQYFGAGTRLSVL.